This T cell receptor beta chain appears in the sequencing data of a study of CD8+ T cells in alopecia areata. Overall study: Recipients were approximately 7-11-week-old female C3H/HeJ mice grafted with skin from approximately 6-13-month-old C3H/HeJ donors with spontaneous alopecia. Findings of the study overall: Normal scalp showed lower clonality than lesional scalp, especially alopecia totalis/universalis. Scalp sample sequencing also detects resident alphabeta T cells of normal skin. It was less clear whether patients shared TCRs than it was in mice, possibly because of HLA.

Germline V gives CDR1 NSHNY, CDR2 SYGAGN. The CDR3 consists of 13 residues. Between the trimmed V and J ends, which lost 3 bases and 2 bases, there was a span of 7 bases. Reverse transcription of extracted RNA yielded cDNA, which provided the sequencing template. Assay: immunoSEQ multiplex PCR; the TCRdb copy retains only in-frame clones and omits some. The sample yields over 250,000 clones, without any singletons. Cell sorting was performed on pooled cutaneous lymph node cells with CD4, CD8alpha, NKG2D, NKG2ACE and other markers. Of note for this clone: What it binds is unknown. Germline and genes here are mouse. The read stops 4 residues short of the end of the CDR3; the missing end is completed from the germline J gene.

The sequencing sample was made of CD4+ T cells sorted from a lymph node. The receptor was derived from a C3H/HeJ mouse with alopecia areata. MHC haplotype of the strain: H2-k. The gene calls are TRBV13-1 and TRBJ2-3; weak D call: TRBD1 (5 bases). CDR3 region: CASSVDIAETLYF. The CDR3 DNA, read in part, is TGTGCCAGCAGTGTGGACATTGCAGAA.